The clone carrying this T cell receptor (beta chain) was counted a few times. The data are from a study of blood T cell repertoires in COVID-19. Study information: T cells, B-cell-depleted T cells, or PBMCs provided the cDNA or gDNA that served as material.

Under the authors' procedure: How many nucleated cells were present was estimated from reference gene primer amplification. The repertoire was sequenced with immunoSEQ multiplex PCR; TCRdb's copy has only in-frame clones and lacks some. V, J and clone size are taken as reported in that table, and D and trimming were inferred from the DNA itself. The table has approximately 260,000 clones, about 80% seen once. Categorization into cohorts depended on clinical history that participants reported. All recovered Cohort 3 donors got two negative PCRs, got clearance, or saw symptom resolution. The receptor was isolated from a man aged 45 to 65 who had recovered from COVID-19. Sequencing input: PBMCs or T cells enriched from blood (not recorded which).

CDR3 amino acids: CAWGDRVHQPQHF. DNA of the CDR3: TGTGCCTGGGGGGACAGGGTACATCAGCCCCAGCATTTT. The genes are TRBV30 and TRBJ1-5; 9 positions match TRBD1. Germline V CDR1 and CDR2: GTSNPN, SVGIG (reference sequence). V gave up 5 bases and J gave up 5 bases; unmatched junction bases: 4. This CDR3 region has 13 residues.